This T cell receptor (beta chain) was sequenced for a study of T cells in Graves' hyperthyroidism and ophthalmopathy. Study summary: Peripheral blood was collected at initial diagnosis, before any treatment.

The PBMCs were taken from over 9.5 ml of fresh peripheral blood. Germline CDR1 reads SGHTA; CDR2 reads FQGTGA. Trimming at V came to 1 base and at J to 1 base, leaving 6 bases not matched to a gene. The CDR3 is 16 residues long. This clonotype was counted many times. What it recognizes is unknown. Study-level points and caveats: Ophthalmopathy cases were set apart from stable hyperthyroidism by a 13 V-J model.

The source material, RNA transcripts, was used to amplify TCR beta CDR3 regions. The study used the HTBI primer set for a first-round RT-PCR of the TCR CDR3. TCRdb itself ran the multiplex PCR reads through MiXCR, one entry per CDR3 protein. The sample lists around 600,000 distinct CDR3 sequences; about a sixth were seen once. This rearrangement joins TRBV7-3 to TRBJ2-5, with TRBD2 identical over 7 bases. The sequence derives from a woman aged 25 to 45 with Graves' hyperthyroidism. Sequenced sample: blood. Here the CDR3 reads CASSLMGGGTQETQYF. CDR3 DNA: TGTGCCAGCAGCTTAATGGGGGGAGGGACCCAAGAGACCCAGTACTTC.